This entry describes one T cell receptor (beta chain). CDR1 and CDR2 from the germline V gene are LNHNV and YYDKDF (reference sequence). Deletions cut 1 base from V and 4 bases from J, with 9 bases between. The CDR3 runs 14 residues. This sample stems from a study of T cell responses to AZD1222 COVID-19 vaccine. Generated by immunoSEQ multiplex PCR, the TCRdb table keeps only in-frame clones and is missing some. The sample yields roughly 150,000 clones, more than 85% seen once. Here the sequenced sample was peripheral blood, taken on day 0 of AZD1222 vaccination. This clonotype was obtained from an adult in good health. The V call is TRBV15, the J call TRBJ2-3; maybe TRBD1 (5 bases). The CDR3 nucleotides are TGTGCCACCAGCAGAGTAGGGGTGGCAGATACGCAGTATTTT. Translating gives CATSRVGVADTQYF.